This T cell receptor (beta chain) derives from a study of cytomegalovirus exposure and HLA in healthy donors. Data came from immunoSEQ multiplex PCR; TCRdb stores just in-frame clones and leaves some out. The sample lists 150,000 to 200,000 clones; approximately 80% were seen once. V was shortened by 0 bases and J by 8 bases, with 11 bases between the two germline ends. The CDR3 is made up of 14 amino acids. Germline values: CDR1 MRHNA, CDR2 SNTAGT. This clone showed up just a few times. The clonotype comes from a man younger than 35 in good health and CMV-seropositive. The chain couples TRBV6-4 to TRBJ2-1; D is ambiguous. The sequenced material came from PBMCs. CDR3 DNA sequence: TGTGCCAGCAGTGACTCGAGCCTATCGCATGAGCAGTTCTTC. Encoded protein: CASSDSSLSHEQFF.